Sequencing of this T cell receptor beta chain was carried out in a study of blood T cell repertoires in COVID-19 (dated by TCRdb to 2018 to 2021). Regarding the research as a whole: Samples covering the acute and convalescent phases of COVID-19 were provided by collaborators in the United States, Italy and Spain. Nearly every sample came with metadata listing a de-identified subject ID, COVID-19 status, age in years and sex. Where HLA class I and class II types were available, the types were taken from metadata supplied by the sample provider, not from assay-based typing. The prospective study material was composed of cDNA or gDNA derived from T cells, B-cell-depleted T cells, or PBMCs. The repertoires were released in a freely available public database intended as a resource for research on the immune response to SARS-CoV-2. The dataset comprised deeply sampled blood TCRbeta repertoires from subjects exposed to, actively infected with, or recovered from COVID-19. The samples were drawn from two sources: the first 160 participants of the ongoing ImmuneRACE study, and 1,254 subjects contributed by 6 global collaborators. General conclusions and limits of the study: How much clinical and demographic metadata was included differed by source and by participant, and the metadata was provided uncurated.

The CDR3 has 15 amino acids, counting the end cysteine and phenylalanine. Just the 45-base CDR3 DNA is kept, in frame starting at base 1. The germline V gene provides CDR1 SQVTM and CDR2 ANQGSEA. V sheds 1 base and J sheds 6 bases, leaving 18 bases between their ends. A remark on this clone: The target of this receptor is not known. One base away there is no much larger clone; base qualities are not given.

In Seattle, one collaborating source enrolled patients while the infection was active and tracked those patients longitudinally over the course of disease. Each collaborating institution followed its own protocols to collect whole blood in K2EDTA tubes. For TCRbeta analysis, collaborators shipped samples in one of three forms: frozen whole blood, isolated PBMCs, or DNA extracted from either of those sample types. The immunoSEQ Assay, a bias-controlled multiplex PCR, was used to amplify TCRbeta CDR3 regions from genomic DNA. For the original study's pipeline: Nucleated cell counts per sample were estimated from amplification of reference gene primers within the assay. Sequence reads were collapsed and filtered to measure the absolute abundance of every unique TCRbeta CDR3 rearrangement. For each sample, productive Simpson clonality was calculated as the square root of Simpson's diversity index across productive rearrangements. Here the immuneACCESS table is served through TCRdb, limited to in-frame sequences with V and J called. Missing clones are a known gap in these copies; in checked studies unresolved V genes cover under half, and the rest lacks a known reason. V and J calls and clone size are those listed in that table; D and trimming were worked out from the DNA. This sample comprises some 110,000 clones, 85% of them detected only once. Of the sample, around 3% is held by the ten largest clones.

The sequenced material came from peripheral blood. The clonotype was recovered from a woman at least 80 years old with COVID-19, enrolled during active disease. The chain was built from TRBV29-1 and TRBJ2-5; TRBD1 is possibly the D segment (5 matching bases). CDR3 sequence: CSVEGGSAPGKTQYF. The nucleotide sequence reads as follows: TGCAGCGTTGAAGGCGGATCAGCCCCAGGGAAGACCCAGTACTTC.